The 17 T cell receptor beta chains below come from one sample, sequenced in a study of early stage breast cancer tumors. TCRdb keeps only in-frame clones here, not all; method: immunoSEQ multiplex PCR. The sample has 25,000 to 35,000 clones, 80% seen once. Sequenced sample: blood. Receptors originate from a person between 60 and 69 years old with breast cancer.

V usage is TRBV29-1 and J usage is TRBJ2-6; D is possibly TRBD2 (5 bases). Germline V gives CDR1 SQVTM, CDR2 ANQGSEA. The germline V and J ends were trimmed by 4 bases and 4 bases, with 8 bases remaining between them. The CDR3 is made up of 13 amino acids. CDR3 in amino acids: CSVGGVGANVLTF. The CDR3 DNA reads as TGCAGCGTTGGGGGAGTAGGGGCCAACGTCCTGACTTTC. Combining the CDR3 with reference TRBV29-1 and TRBJ2-6 gives the whole variable domain SAVISQKPSRDICQRGTSLTIQCQVDSQVTMMFWYRQQPGQSLTLIATANQGSEATYESGFVIDKFPISRPNLTFSTLTVSNMSPEDSSIYLCSVGGVGANVLTFGAGSRLTVL.

V gene TRBV5-1 combines with J gene TRBJ1-1, with unresolved D. With 3 bases removed from V and 6 bases from J, the gap between germline ends came to 12 bases. CDR1 and CDR2 (germline): SGHRS, YFSETQ. The CDR3 has 13 residues. The CDR3 sequence is CASSSRVRSEAFF. CDR3 nucleotides: TGCGCCAGCAGCTCTCGGGTTCGGTCTGAAGCTTTCTTT.

The chain combines TRBV7-6 with TRBJ2-1; 7 bases are shared with TRBD2. V shed 0 bases and J 10 bases; nucleotides not matched to a gene: 12. This CDR3 has 16 amino acids. CDR1 is SGHVS, CDR2 FNYEAQ, per germline. This chain's CDR3 is CASSLAVGEGLEEQFF. The CDR3 region has the DNA TGTGCCAGCAGCTTAGCTGTGGGGGAGGGCCTTGAAGAGCAGTTCTTC. Variable domain in full (rest from reference TRBV7-6 and TRBJ2-1): GAGVSQSPRYKVTKRGQDVALRCDPISGHVSLYWYRQALGQGPEFLTYFNYEAQQDKSGLPNDRFSAERPEGSISTLTIQRTEQRDSAMYRCASSLAVGEGLEEQFFGPGTRLTVL.

The gene calls are TRBV5-8 and TRBJ1-2, with 10 nucleotides matching TRBD1. From germline, CDR1 is SGHTS and CDR2 YDEGEE. Trimming cost V 4 bases and J 8 bases; bases outside gene matches: 14. The CDR3 extends over 16 amino acids. The CDR3 reads CASSIRRLDRGQGYTF. The CDR3 DNA follows: TGTGCCAGCAGCATCCGTCGACTAGACAGGGGGCAGGGCTACACCTTC.

This clone was seen only a few times. This chain connects TRBV2 to TRBJ1-2; D is possibly TRBD1 (5 bases). Trimming took 7 bases from V and 2 from J, leaving 11 bases between them. The germline CDR1 and CDR2 sequences are SNHLY and FYNNEI. This CDR3 is built from 13 residues. This CDR3 is CASKAGINYGYTF. The CDR3 nucleotides read TGTGCCAGCAAAGCAGGGATAAACTATGGCTACACCTTC. Looking up the rest from reference TRBV2 and TRBJ1-2 gives the full variable domain: EPEVTQTPSHQVTQMGQEVILRCVPISNHLYFYWYRQILGQKVEFLVSFYNNEISEKSEIFDDQFSVERPDGSNFTLKIRSTKLEDSAMYFCASKAGINYGYTFGSGTRLTVV.

CDR3 sequence: CATTRDRGHYGYTF. Here the CDR3 DNA reads TGTGCCACCACCCGGGACAGGGGGCACTATGGCTACACCTTC. The chain joins TRBV15 to TRBJ1-2; 12 nucleotides line up with TRBD1. V trimming: 7 bases; J trimming: 3 bases; junction bases outside the gene matches: 3. The CDR3 length is 14 residues. The germline gives CDR1 LNHNV, CDR2 YYDKDF (reference sequence).

This chain joins TRBV7-8 and TRBJ2-7; 9 bases match TRBD2. V gave up 5 bases and J gave up 6 bases; unmatched junction bases: 14. The V gene's germline CDR1 is SGHVS and CDR2 FQNEAQ. CDR3 length: 16 amino acids. The CDR3 sequence is CASSRNSVAGESEQYF. CDR3 in DNA: TGTGCCAGCAGCCGGAACTCGGTAGCGGGAGAGTCCGAGCAGTACTTC. Full variable domain (missing parts from reference TRBV7-8 and TRBJ2-7): GAGVSQSPRYKVAKRGQDVALRCDPISGHVSLFWYQQALGQGPEFLTYFQNEAQLDKSGLPSDRFFAERPEGSVSTLKIQRTQQEDSAVYLCASSRNSVAGESEQYFGPGTRLTVT.

The V gene is TRBV5-1, the J gene TRBJ2-7; a weak D match, TRBD1 (6 bases). Germline V gene data show CDR1 as SGHRS and CDR2 as YFSETQ. Trimming left V 0 bases short and J 0 bases short, with 10 bases between. CDR3 length: 15 residues. CDR3 sequence reads: CASSLGGLPSYEQYF. CDR3 DNA sequence: TGCGCCAGCAGCTTGGGGGGGCTCCCCTCCTACGAGCAGTACTTC.

The chain links TRBV29-1 to TRBJ2-1; 13 positions agree with TRBD2. Germline loops: CDR1 SQVTM, CDR2 ANQGSEA. The CDR3 is made up of 17 amino acids. The V and J ends lost 4 bases and 9 bases, in that order; junction bases with no gene match: 15. The CDR3 nucleotides are TGCAGCGTTGGCCCGCCCTTTACTAGCGGGAGGGAACCTGAGCAGTTCTTC. This gives the protein CSVGPPFTSGREPEQFF.

The V gene is TRBV4-3, the J gene TRBJ2-1, with 8 bases identical to TRBD2. This CDR3 spans 16 amino acids. V shed 1 base and J 9 bases; nucleotides not matched to a gene: 11. Germline V gene lookup returns CDR1 LGHNA and CDR2 YSLEER. In nucleotides, the CDR3 is TGCGCCAGCAGCCAAGGGGGACTAGGGCTCTTGGGTGAGCAGTTCTTC. It is translated as CASSQGGLGLLGEQFF.

The chain couples TRBV5-1 to TRBJ1-4; 9 bases fit TRBD1. This CDR3 is 16 amino acids long. CDR1 is SGHRS and CDR2 is YFSETQ in the germline V gene. Germline trimming cut 4 bases from V and 2 bases from J; bases unmatched to any gene: 6. CDR3 residues: CASSPGQGSTNEKLFF. In DNA form, the CDR3 reads TGCGCCAGCAGCCCCGGACAGGGGTCTACTAATGAAAAACTGTTTTTT.

V and J are TRBV7-3 and TRBJ2-2, with unresolved D. This CDR3 is built from 15 residues. The germline V gene has CDR1 SGHTA and CDR2 FQGTGA. Trimming took off 1 base at V and 2 bases at J, with 8 bases between the two ends. The CDR3 DNA reads as TGTGCCAGCAGCTTAAGCGGCGGAAACACCGGGGAGCTGTTTTTT. Its protein product is CASSLSGGNTGELFF.

The chain uses TRBV5-8 and TRBJ2-6, with TRBD1 matching over 8 bases. V dropped 4 bases and J dropped 4; count of bases not matched to a gene: 4. The CDR3 consists of 15 residues. Germline V gives CDR1 SGHTS, CDR2 YDEGEE. In DNA, the CDR3 is TGTGCCAGCAGCCTCAGGGGGCTCGGGGCCAACGTCCTGACTTTC. It specifies CASSLRGLGANVLTF.

The chain carries TRBV5-1 and TRBJ1-4; no clear D. The V gene lost 5 bases and the J gene lost 5 bases, with 13 bases spanning the gap. CDR1 and CDR2 (germline): SGHRS, YFSETQ. This CDR3 is 14 amino acids long. CDR3 nucleotides: TGCGCCAGCAGTACCGGGAGGCAGAATGAAAAACTGTTTTTT. This gives the protein CASSTGRQNEKLFF. Looking up the rest from reference TRBV5-1 and TRBJ1-4 gives the full variable domain: KAGVTQTPRYLIKTRGQQVTLSCSPISGHRSVSWYQQTPGQGLQFLFEYFSETQRNKGNFPGRFSGRQFSNSRSEMNVSTLELGDSALYLCASSTGRQNEKLFFGSGTQLSVL.

This clone was counted a few times. The chain recombines TRBV7-9 with TRBJ2-7, with D maybe TRBD1 (6 bases). V lost 11 bases and J 2 bases, leaving 16 bases between the germline ends. The CDR3 totals 13 residues. The germline CDR1 and CDR2 sequences are SEHNR and FQNEAQ (reference sequence). This CDR3 is CAVEQGRTYEQYF. Here the CDR3 DNA reads TGTGCCGTCGAACAGGGAAGAACCTACGAGCAGTACTTC.

This chain uses TRBV29-1 with TRBJ2-1; the match to TRBD2 covers 10 bases. There are 12 residues in the CDR3. J was trimmed by 6 bases and V by 8 bases; bases with no gene match: 4. Germline CDR1 SQVTM, CDR2 ANQGSEA. The CDR3 protein is CSSGRGPNEQFF. In DNA form, the CDR3 reads TGCAGCAGCGGGAGGGGCCCCAATGAGCAGTTCTTC.

This clone was counted only a few times. The chain combines TRBV7-2 with TRBJ2-5, with D possibly matching TRBD1 (5 bases). The CDR3 covers 14 residues. Germline CDR1 and CDR2: SGHTA and FQGNSA. V was trimmed by 2 bases and J by 1 base, leaving 8 bases between them. The CDR3 loop reads CASSLQGGQETQYF. The CDR3 DNA follows: TGTGCCAGCAGCTTACAGGGTGGCCAAGAGACCCAGTACTTC.